The 14 T cell receptor beta chains listed next were all sequenced from one sample in a study of T cell changes during pregnancy in multiple sclerosis (dated by TCRdb to about 2019). Library generation was performed with the immunoSEQ multiplex PCR assay. Entries here come from immuneACCESS through TCRdb and include only in-frame sequences with V and J called. Some clones fail to appear in such tables; in the studies checked, an unresolved V gene covers under half of the shortfall, and the cause of the remainder is unknown. In this sample the table shows about 38,000 clones, 70% to 90% of which occur a single time. The ten largest clones represent under 0.7% of the sample. The sample consisted of CD4+ T cells from peripheral blood mononuclear cells, taken before pregnancy. These receptors all come from a female donor with multiple sclerosis, enrolled in a pregnancy study.

The chain has TRBV7-3 and TRBJ1-2; 11 bases line up with TRBD1. This CDR3 spans 14 amino acids. Germline V gene data show CDR1 as SGHTA and CDR2 as FQGTGA. V lost 4 bases to trimming and J lost 4 bases; unmatched junction nucleotides: 2. As DNA, the CDR3 is TGTGCCAGCAGCTCGGGACAGGGGGGCTATGGCTACACCTTC. Protein: CASSSGQGGYGYTF.

The J gene is TRBJ1-1, the V gene TRBV7-2; the D is unclear. V was shortened by 7 bases and J by 6 bases, with 15 bases between the two germline ends. Looked up from germline, CDR1 is SGHTA and CDR2 is FQGNSA. CDR3 length equals 13 residues. CDR3 DNA sequence: TGTGCCAGCACGACACGCCGAAACGCTGAAGCTTTCTTT. This codes for CASTTRRNAEAFF.

The chain recombines TRBV5-1 with TRBJ1-1, with a possible D match to TRBD1 (6 bases). Between the trimmed V and J ends, which lost 2 bases and 5 bases, there was a span of 10 bases. From germline, CDR1 is SGHRS and CDR2 YFSETQ. This CDR3 has 13 residues. CDR3 region: CASSFYRETEAFF. In DNA, the CDR3 is TGCGCCAGCAGCTTTTACAGGGAGACTGAAGCTTTCTTT.

The chain uses TRBV30 and TRBJ1-2; maybe TRBD1 (5 bases). The CDR3 runs 14 residues. The germline V gene encodes CDR1 GTSNPN and CDR2 SVGIG (reference sequence). V lost 5 bases, J lost 5 bases, and 18 bases lay in between. CDR3 in DNA: TGTGCCTGGGGTACAATGGGGCTTTGGTATGGCTACACCTTC. It is translated as CAWGTMGLWYGYTF.

This clone is a singleton in its sample. The J gene is TRBJ2-6, the V gene TRBV13, with D possibly TRBD1 on 5 matching bases. Germline V CDR1 and CDR2: PRHDT, FYEKMQ (reference sequence). The CDR3 sequence is 15 residues long. Trimming took off 5 bases at V and 1 base at J, with 9 bases between the two ends. The CDR3, as DNA: TGTGCCAGCAGCGCCTCAGGGTCTGGGGCCAACGTCCTGACTTTC. Residues: CASSASGSGANVLTF.

A single count supports this clone. The chain is built from TRBV18 and TRBJ1-6; D uncertain. Deletions cut 3 bases from V and 6 bases from J, with 12 bases between. Germline V gene sequence: CDR1 KGHSH, CDR2 LQKENI. The CDR3 runs to 15 residues. In DNA, the CDR3 is TGTGCCAGCTCACCTCGTCCGCAGATTAATTCACCCCTCCACTTT. Translation: CASSPRPQINSPLHF.

The V gene is TRBV30, the J gene TRBJ2-3, with D possibly being TRBD2 (7 bases). This CDR3 has 16 amino acids. CDR1 is GTSNPN and CDR2 is SVGIG in the germline V gene (reference sequence). V gave up 0 bases and J gave up 2 bases, with 15 bases separating them. CDR3 nucleotide sequence: TGTGCCTGGAGTGTTGCGGGGGCCTTATTCACAGATACGCAGTATTTT. This sequence encodes CAWSVAGALFTDTQYF. Together with reference TRBV30 and TRBJ2-3, the CDR3 gives the full variable domain: SQTIHQWPATLVQPVGSPLSLECTVEGTSNPNLYWYRQAAGRGLQLLFYSVGIGQISSEVPQNLSASRPQDRQFILSSKKLLLSDSGFYLCAWSVAGALFTDTQYFGPGTRLTVL.

The J gene is TRBJ1-1, the V gene TRBV5-6; 10 bases map to TRBD1. CDR1 is SGHDT, CDR2 YYEEEE, per germline. V shed 4 bases, J shed 6 bases, and the junction held 6 bases outside the gene matches. CDR3 length: 14 residues. The CDR3 is CASSNRDRGPEAFF. In DNA form, the CDR3 reads TGTGCCAGCAGCAACCGGGACAGGGGTCCTGAAGCTTTCTTT. The whole variable domain, remainder taken from reference TRBV5-6 and TRBJ1-1, is DAGVTQSPTHLIKTRGQQVTLRCSPKSGHDTVSWYQQALGQGPQFIFQYYEEEERQRGNFPDRFSGHQFPNYSSELNVNALLLGDSALYLCASSNRDRGPEAFFGQGTRLTVV.

J is TRBJ2-3 and V is TRBV7-2; TRBD2 is a possible D gene (6 bases). The CDR3 consists of 14 residues. CDR1 and CDR2 from the germline V gene are SGHTA and FQGNSA. V shed 3 bases and J shed 4 bases, with 11 bases lying between them. CDR3 protein: CASSLGGAADTQYF. In nucleotides, the CDR3 is TGTGCCAGCAGCTTGGGCGGGGCCGCAGATACGCAGTATTTT. Based on the CDR3 plus reference TRBV7-2 and TRBJ2-3, the full variable domain is GAGVSQSPSNKVTEKGKDVELRCDPISGHTALYWYRQSLGQGLEFLIYFQGNSAPDKSGLPSDRFSAERTGGSVSTLTIQRTQQEDSAVYLCASSLGGAADTQYFGPGTRLTVL.

The chain uses TRBV16 and TRBJ1-1; TRBD1 is a possible D gene (6 bases). The CDR3 extends over 14 amino acids. V was pared by 2 bases and J by 6 bases, with 13 bases between. CDR1 and CDR2 (germline): KGHSY, FQNENV. DNA of the CDR3: TGTGCCAGCAGCCAAAGTTACAGGGAAGCTGAAGCTTTCTTT. It yields the protein CASSQSYREAEAFF.

The chain links TRBV30 to TRBJ2-3; TRBD2 aligns across 8 bases. V lost 8 bases and J lost 4; bases outside the gene matches: 17. The germline V gene has CDR1 GTSNPN and CDR2 SVGIG (reference sequence). The length of the CDR3 is 16 residues. The CDR3 DNA follows: TGTGCCCTGGCGAAGAGGGGCGGGGGGACCCCAGATACGCAGTATTTT. Translating gives CALAKRGGGTPDTQYF.

The rearrangement links TRBV10-3 to TRBJ2-7; D perhaps matches TRBD2 (7 bases). The germline CDR1 and CDR2 sequences are ENHRY and SYGVKD. Trimming removed 8 bases at V and 3 bases at J, with 11 bases between. This CDR3 has 12 residues. CDR3 bases: TGTGCCATCCGAGGGGGGGGCTACGAGCAGTACTTC. Amino acid sequence: CAIRGGGYEQYF.

CDR3 residues: CASSAYREKLFF. CDR3 DNA: TGTGCCAGCAGCGCCTACCGGGAAAAACTGTTTTTT. The genes are TRBV7-9 and TRBJ1-4; D is ambiguous. Germline V lookup: CDR1 SEHNR, CDR2 FQNEAQ (reference sequence). CDR3 length: 12 amino acids. V was trimmed by 5 bases and J by 8 bases, leaving 9 bases between them.

This chain joins TRBV7-9 and TRBJ1-4; D is perhaps TRBD1 (5 bases). This CDR3 spans 14 amino acids. With 2 bases removed from V and 5 bases from J, the gap between germline ends came to 9 bases. In germline, CDR1 is SEHNR, CDR2 FQNEAQ (reference sequence). The CDR3 reads CASSLTGVNEKLFF. The CDR3 coding sequence is TGTGCCAGCAGCTTAACAGGAGTCAATGAAAAACTGTTTTTT.